This T cell receptor beta chain was identified in a study of OX40 agonist ivuxolimab in advanced cancers. As for the study in general: In this cohort, patients received ivuxolimab, an agonistic anti-OX40 (CD134) antibody.

With respect to this clone: Its specificity is unknown.

This table comes from immunoSEQ multiplex PCR, and its TCRdb copy is limited to in-frame clones, with some not included. The sample holds around 34,000 clones, roughly 87% seen once. The CDR3 consists of 18 residues. CDR1 and CDR2 from the germline V gene are LNHDA and SQIVND (reference sequence). Trimming removed 6 bases at V and 2 bases at J, with 23 bases between. The study's findings and limits: On average, CD8+ T cells showed a greater number of expanded clones than CD4+.

The starting material was CD4+ or CD8+ T cells sorted from blood, obtained in a trial of the OX40 agonist ivuxolimab. This chain links TRBV19 with TRBJ2-1; D gene unclear. This clonotype originated in an adult with an advanced solid tumor such as melanoma, head and neck, liver or kidney cancer. The CDR3 region is CASRGASREFDTYNEQFF. CDR3 DNA sequence: TGTGCCAGTAGAGGAGCTAGTAGGGAATTTGACACCTACAATGAGCAGTTCTTC.